A single sample gave rise to the 12 T cell receptor beta chains below, sequenced in a study of blood T cell repertoires in COVID-19. Libraries were prepared by immunoSEQ multiplex PCR; TCRdb keeps only in-frame clonotypes and omits some of them. The table has 56,000 or so clones, 85% to 90% seen once. Sequencing was performed on peripheral blood. The receptors stem from a human donor in a cohort sampled during active COVID-19.

This clone was counted a single time. The chain uses TRBV19 and TRBJ2-1; TRBD2 aligns across 11 bases. The V segment lost 5 bases and the J segment 4 bases; nucleotides outside the gene matches: 10. This CDR3 contains 17 residues. Germline values: CDR1 LNHDA, CDR2 SQIVND (reference sequence). CDR3: CASSSPPGTSGYNEQFF. CDR3 coding DNA: TGTGCCAGTAGTTCCCCCCCCGGGACTAGCGGATACAATGAGCAGTTCTTC.

The rearrangement uses TRBV25-1 and TRBJ2-3; D might be TRBD1 (6 bases). The CDR3 length is 15 residues. V lost 6 bases to trimming and J lost 1 base, with 14 bases between them. The germline CDR1 and CDR2 sequences are MGHDK and SYGVNS. The CDR3 protein is CASSLTTGGTDTQYF. Written as DNA, the CDR3 is TGTGCCAGCAGCCTGACGACAGGAGGCACAGATACGCAGTATTTT.

This rearrangement joins TRBV6-6 to TRBJ1-6; 9 nucleotides match TRBD1. Per the germline V gene, CDR1 is MNHNY and CDR2 is SVGAGI (reference sequence). V trimming: 5 bases; J trimming: 0 bases; junction bases outside the gene matches: 17. The CDR3 contains 21 residues. The CDR3 region is CASSPPQGAQGYSSYNSPLHF. The CDR3 DNA reads as TGTGCCAGCAGTCCCCCACAGGGGGCGCAAGGCTATAGCTCCTATAATTCACCCCTCCACTTT.

The gene calls are TRBV10-1 and TRBJ2-5; TRBD2 matches 7 bases. J was trimmed by 7 bases and V by 3 bases; bases with no gene match: 5. There are 13 residues in the CDR3. Germline V gene data show CDR1 as WNHNN and CDR2 as SYGVQD (reference sequence). The CDR3 nucleotides read TGCGCCAGCAGTGACAATACGGGGGGGACCCAGTACTTC. This codes for CASSDNTGGTQYF.

The V gene is TRBV7-2, the J gene TRBJ2-7; a possible D gene is TRBD2 (6 bases). The CDR3 loop spans 14 amino acids. V was clipped by 3 bases and J by 2 bases, with 11 bases between them. Looked up from germline, CDR1 is SGHTA and CDR2 is FQGNSA. The DNA of the CDR3 is TGTGCCAGCAGCTTTCAGACTAGAACCTACGAGCAGTACTTC. Residues: CASSFQTRTYEQYF.

The rearrangement uses TRBV19 and TRBJ2-1, with 11 bases matching TRBD1. The CDR3 contains 16 residues. Germline V lookup: CDR1 LNHDA, CDR2 SQIVND (reference sequence). The trim removed 3 bases at V and 6 bases at J, leaving 7 bases unmatched. DNA of the CDR3: TGTGCCAGTAGTATGTTGGGACAGGGGGGGTTCAATGAGCAGTTCTTC. This translates into CASSMLGQGGFNEQFF.

This clone was observed a handful of times. This sequence joins TRBV4-2 and TRBJ2-7, with a possible D match to TRBD2 (5 bases). There are 17 residues in the CDR3. Germline CDR1 LGHNA, CDR2 YNFKEQ. The germline V and J ends were trimmed by 0 bases and 2 bases, with 17 bases remaining between them. The CDR3 nucleotides are TGTGCCAGCAGCCAAGATAATGTCCGGGAACCCACCTACGAGCAGTACTTC. Translating it yields CASSQDNVREPTYEQYF.

This chain links TRBV19 with TRBJ1-6; 9 bases fit TRBD1. The CDR3 consists of 20 residues. Germline CDR1 is LNHDA and CDR2 is SQIVND (reference sequence). V lost 6 bases, J lost 3 bases, and 18 bases stayed unmatched. DNA for the CDR3: TGTGCCAGTAGAGATTCGCCCCTTACAGGGGGCCTAGTCTATAATTCACCCCTCCACTTT. The encoded protein is CASRDSPLTGGLVYNSPLHF. Full variable domain (missing parts from reference TRBV19 and TRBJ1-6): DGGITQSPKYLFRKEGQNVTLSCEQNLNHDAMYWYRQDPGQGLRLIYYSQIVNDFQKGDIAEGYSVSREKKESFPLTVTSAQKNPTAFYLCASRDSPLTGGLVYNSPLHFGNGTRLTVT.

The chain is built from TRBV4-2 and TRBJ2-1; TRBD2 matches at 13 bases. The CDR3 has 21 amino acids. Germline-derived CDR1 and CDR2 are LGHNA and YNFKEQ. After removal of 2 bases from V and 1 base from J, the junction contained 14 bases not matched to a gene. The CDR3 loop is CASSQRRTSGSSPDSYNEQFF. The CDR3 DNA reads as TGTGCCAGCAGCCAACGCCGGACTAGCGGGAGTAGCCCCGATTCCTACAATGAGCAGTTCTTC.

The chain carries TRBV5-1 and TRBJ1-4; unclear D gene. The V gene's germline CDR1 is SGHRS and CDR2 YFSETQ. V lost 0 bases and J lost 3, with 12 bases in between. The CDR3 contains 16 residues. The DNA for the CDR3 is TGCGCCAGCAGCTTGGAGGGCCTGAGGGCTAATGAAAAACTGTTTTTT. It yields the protein CASSLEGLRANEKLFF.

The chain carries TRBV5-4 and TRBJ2-7, with D possibly matching TRBD1 (6 bases). This CDR3 region has 15 residues. The V gene's germline CDR1 is SGHNT and CDR2 YYREEE (reference sequence). Trimming stripped 1 base from V and 4 bases from J, with 15 bases between. The CDR3: CASSLWQGFAYEQYF. Here the CDR3 DNA reads TGTGCCAGCAGCTTGTGGCAGGGGTTCGCGTACGAGCAGTACTTC.

The chain links TRBV6-2 or TRBV6-3 to TRBJ2-7; 9 nucleotides match TRBD2. CDR1 and CDR2 (germline): MNHEY, SVGEGT. The CDR3 is 13 amino acids. With V trimmed by 4 bases and J by 5 bases, 3 bases remained unmatched. The CDR3: CASSWGLAHEQYF. The CDR3 coding sequence is TGTGCCAGCAGTTGGGGACTAGCTCACGAGCAGTACTTC.